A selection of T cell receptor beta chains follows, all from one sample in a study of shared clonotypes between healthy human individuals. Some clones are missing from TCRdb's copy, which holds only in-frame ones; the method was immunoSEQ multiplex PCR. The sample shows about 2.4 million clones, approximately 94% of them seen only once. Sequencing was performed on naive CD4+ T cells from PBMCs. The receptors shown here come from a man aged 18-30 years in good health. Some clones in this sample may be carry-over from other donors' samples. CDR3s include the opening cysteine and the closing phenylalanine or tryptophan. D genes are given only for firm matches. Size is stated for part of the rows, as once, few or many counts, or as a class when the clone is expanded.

CDR3nt: TGTGCCAGTAGTAAGCGACCCAGAAGCTCTGGAAACACCATATATTTT
CDR3aa: CASSKRPRSSGNTIYF
v_gene: TRBV19
abundance: .
j_gene: TRBJ1-3
d_gene: .

CDR3nt: TGTGCCAGCAGATCCCTCGACGGGGTTTGGGTGAACACTGAAGCTTTCTTT
CDR3aa: CASRSLDGVWVNTEAFF
v_gene: TRBV5-7
abundance: .
j_gene: TRBJ1-1
d_gene: .

CDR3nt: TGTGCCAGCAGTTTATTTACAGGCCTCAGGTACTTC
CDR3aa: CASSLFTGLRYF
v_gene: TRBV28
abundance: .
j_gene: TRBJ2-5
d_gene: .

CDR3nt: TGTGCCACCAGCAGGGGACAGGGAATCTCCTACGAGCAGTACTTC
CDR3aa: CATSRGQGISYEQYF
v_gene: TRBV15
abundance: .
j_gene: TRBJ2-7
d_gene: TRBD1

CDR3nt: TGCGCCAGCAGCTTGACGGGACTAGCGGGGGCAGGGTTCTTC
CDR3aa: CASSLTGLAGAGFF
v_gene: TRBV5-1
abundance: .
j_gene: TRBJ2-1
d_gene: TRBD2

CDR3nt: TGTGCCAGCAGCCCGGGGACTAGCGGAATGACAGATACGCAGTATTTT
CDR3aa: CASSPGTSGMTDTQYF
v_gene: TRBV5-4
abundance: .
j_gene: TRBJ2-3
d_gene: TRBD2

CDR3nt: TGTGCCAGCGGTAAAAACTTGAACACTGAAGCTTTCTTT
CDR3aa: CASGKNLNTEAFF
v_gene: TRBV7-9
abundance: .
j_gene: TRBJ1-1
d_gene: .

CDR3nt: TGTGCCAGTGGGACTAGCGGGAGGAATGAGCAGTTCTTC
CDR3aa: CASGTSGRNEQFF
v_gene: TRBV28
abundance: .
j_gene: TRBJ2-1
d_gene: TRBD2

CDR3nt: TGTGCCAGCTCATCCGATCAGACTAGCGGGGTCAATGGGCAGTTCTTC
CDR3aa: CASSSDQTSGVNGQFF
v_gene: TRBV18
abundance: .
j_gene: TRBJ2-1
d_gene: TRBD2

CDR3nt: TGTGCCTGGAGTGCCCAGCAGTACACCGGGGAGCTGTTTTTT
CDR3aa: CAWSAQQYTGELFF
v_gene: TRBV30
abundance: once
j_gene: TRBJ2-2
d_gene: .

CDR3nt: TGTGCCAGCAGCCCCGACAGGCCGCTCGGATCCTACAATGAGCAGTTCTTC
CDR3aa: CASSPDRPLGSYNEQFF
v_gene: TRBV28
abundance: .
j_gene: TRBJ2-1
d_gene: .

CDR3nt: TGTGCCAGTAAGGACAGGCGGGGTCGGTATACGCAGTATTTT
CDR3aa: CASKDRRGRYTQYF
v_gene: TRBV19
abundance: .
j_gene: TRBJ2-3
d_gene: .

CDR3nt: TGTGCCAGCAGTTTACGAACAGGGGGGGCTGAAAAACTGTTTTTT
CDR3aa: CASSLRTGGAEKLFF
v_gene: TRBV28
abundance: .
j_gene: TRBJ1-4
d_gene: TRBD1

CDR3nt: TGCGCCAACAGAGGTTATAGCAATCAGCCCCAGCATTTT
CDR3aa: CANRGYSNQPQHF
v_gene: TRBV10-1
abundance: .
j_gene: TRBJ1-5
d_gene: .

CDR3nt: TGTGCCAGCAGTGAAAGTCAGGGGGCCATCTCCTACAATGAGCAGTTCTTC
CDR3aa: CASSESQGAISYNEQFF
v_gene: TRBV6-1
abundance: .
j_gene: TRBJ2-1
d_gene: TRBD1

CDR3nt: TGCGCCAGCAGCTTGGTGACTCCATCCACAGATACGCAGTATTTT
CDR3aa: CASSLVTPSTDTQYF
v_gene: TRBV5-1
abundance: .
j_gene: TRBJ2-3
d_gene: .

CDR3nt: TGTGCCAGCAGCCCCCAGCAGATTAGCAATCAGCCCCAGCATTTT
CDR3aa: CASSPQQISNQPQHF
v_gene: TRBV28
abundance: .
j_gene: TRBJ1-5
d_gene: .

CDR3nt: TGTGCCAGCAGTGGGGCCGGGACCCAATACAATGAGCAGTTCTTC
CDR3aa: CASSGAGTQYNEQFF
v_gene: TRBV2
abundance: .
j_gene: TRBJ2-1
d_gene: .

CDR3nt: TGCGCCAGCAGCCACTGGGACAAGCCGTACCAAGAGACCCAGTACTTC
CDR3aa: CASSHWDKPYQETQYF
v_gene: TRBV4-1
abundance: .
j_gene: TRBJ2-5
d_gene: .

CDR3nt: TGTGCCAGCCAGGGCAACCTGAACACTGAAGCTTTCTTT
CDR3aa: CASQGNLNTEAFF
v_gene: TRBV28
abundance: .
j_gene: TRBJ1-1
d_gene: .

CDR3nt: TGTGCCAGCAGCTTGGAGAGAGAAGAGACCCAGTACTTC
CDR3aa: CASSLEREETQYF
v_gene: TRBV7-2
abundance: .
j_gene: TRBJ2-5
d_gene: .

CDR3nt: TGTGCCAGCTCACCGACAGGCAATCAGCCCCAGCATTTT
CDR3aa: CASSPTGNQPQHF
v_gene: TRBV18
abundance: few
j_gene: TRBJ1-5
d_gene: .

CDR3nt: TGTGCCAGCAGTCCGGGACAAACTAACTATGGCTACACCTTC
CDR3aa: CASSPGQTNYGYTF
v_gene: TRBV5-4
abundance: .
j_gene: TRBJ1-2
d_gene: .

CDR3nt: TGTGCCATCAGTGATTCGGTCTCCCGCTCCTACAATGAGCAGTTCTTC
CDR3aa: CAISDSVSRSYNEQFF
v_gene: TRBV10-3
abundance: once
j_gene: TRBJ2-1
d_gene: .

CDR3nt: TGTGCCAGCAGCCTGGGACAGTTTTTGAATGAGCAGTTCTTC
CDR3aa: CASSLGQFLNEQFF
v_gene: TRBV5-6
abundance: .
j_gene: TRBJ2-1
d_gene: TRBD1

CDR3nt: TGTGCTAGCAGCTTAGGGACGGGGAGCACAGATACGCAGTATTTT
CDR3aa: CASSLGTGSTDTQYF
v_gene: TRBV7-9
abundance: .
j_gene: TRBJ2-3
d_gene: .

CDR3nt: TGCAGCGCCGGAGGGGGACTAGCGGGAAACACCGGGGAGCTGTTTTTT
CDR3aa: CSAGGGLAGNTGELFF
v_gene: TRBV29-1
abundance: .
j_gene: TRBJ2-2
d_gene: TRBD2

CDR3nt: TGTGCCAGCAGCGCCAGACTAGCCGCAGATACGCAGTATTTT
CDR3aa: CASSARLAADTQYF
v_gene: TRBV9
abundance: .
j_gene: TRBJ2-3
d_gene: TRBD2

CDR3nt: TGTGCCAGCAGTCCCTGGCCACCGGGTGATGAGCAGTTCTTC
CDR3aa: CASSPWPPGDEQFF
v_gene: TRBV27
abundance: .
j_gene: TRBJ2-1
d_gene: .

CDR3nt: TGCGCCAGCAGCTTGGGGGTGGTAGGAGATGATGAGCAGTTCTTC
CDR3aa: CASSLGVVGDDEQFF
v_gene: TRBV5-1
abundance: .
j_gene: TRBJ2-1
d_gene: .

CDR3nt: TGTGCCGGGACTAGCGGTATCTACGAGCAGTACTTC
CDR3aa: CAGTSGIYEQYF
v_gene: TRBV30
abundance: .
j_gene: TRBJ2-7
d_gene: TRBD2

CDR3nt: TGTGCCAGCTCACCAGGGGGGGCAGGCTATGGCTACACCTTC
CDR3aa: CASSPGGAGYGYTF
v_gene: TRBV18
abundance: .
j_gene: TRBJ1-2
d_gene: .

CDR3nt: TGTGCCAGCAGTTCCGACAGAGACTATGGCTACACCTTC
CDR3aa: CASSSDRDYGYTF
v_gene: TRBV6-6
abundance: .
j_gene: TRBJ1-2
d_gene: .

CDR3nt: TGCGCCAGCAGCGATGGGGTACAGGGCGGTCTATTGGGGCAGTACTTC
CDR3aa: CASSDGVQGGLLGQYF
v_gene: TRBV5-1
abundance: .
j_gene: TRBJ2-7
d_gene: .

CDR3nt: TGTGCCAGCAGCCCCGCAGGGGCAGAGACCCAGTACTTC
CDR3aa: CASSPAGAETQYF
v_gene: TRBV5-5
abundance: .
j_gene: TRBJ2-5
d_gene: .

CDR3nt: TGTGCCAGCAGCTTCCCGAGGCATGATAGCAATCAGCCCCAGCATTTT
CDR3aa: CASSFPRHDSNQPQHF
v_gene: TRBV11-3
abundance: .
j_gene: TRBJ1-5
d_gene: .

CDR3nt: TGTGCCACCAGCAACCCCGGGGGACTCGCTTCTTTCCAGTTCTTC
CDR3aa: CATSNPGGLASFQFF
v_gene: TRBV15
abundance: .
j_gene: TRBJ2-1
d_gene: .

CDR3nt: TGTGCCAGCACGCAGGGTCCAGAGACCCAGTACTTC
CDR3aa: CASTQGPETQYF
v_gene: TRBV6-1
abundance: .
j_gene: TRBJ2-5
d_gene: .

CDR3nt: TGTGCCTGGAGTTTTAGCGGGAGGGCCTCCTACGAGCAGTACTTC
CDR3aa: CAWSFSGRASYEQYF
v_gene: TRBV30
abundance: .
j_gene: TRBJ2-7
d_gene: TRBD2

CDR3nt: TGTGCCAGCACTCGGGACTCCCCGAGTGGTACGCAGTATTTT
CDR3aa: CASTRDSPSGTQYF
v_gene: TRBV25-1
abundance: .
j_gene: TRBJ2-3
d_gene: .